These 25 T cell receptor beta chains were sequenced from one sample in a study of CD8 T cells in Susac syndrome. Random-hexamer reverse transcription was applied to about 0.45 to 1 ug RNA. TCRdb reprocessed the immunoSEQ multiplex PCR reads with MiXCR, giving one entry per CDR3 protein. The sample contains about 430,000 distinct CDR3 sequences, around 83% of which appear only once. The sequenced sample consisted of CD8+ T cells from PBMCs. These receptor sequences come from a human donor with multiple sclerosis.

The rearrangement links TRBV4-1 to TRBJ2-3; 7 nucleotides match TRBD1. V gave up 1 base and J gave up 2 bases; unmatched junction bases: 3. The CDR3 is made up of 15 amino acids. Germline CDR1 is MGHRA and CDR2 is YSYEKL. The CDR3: CASSQGGQATDTQYF. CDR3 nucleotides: TGCGCCAGCAGCCAAGGTGGACAGGCCACAGATACGCAGTATTTT.

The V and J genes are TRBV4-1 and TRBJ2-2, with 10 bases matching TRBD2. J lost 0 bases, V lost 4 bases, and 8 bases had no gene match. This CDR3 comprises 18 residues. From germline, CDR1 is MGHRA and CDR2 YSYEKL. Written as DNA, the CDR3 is TGCGCCAGCAGCCTGGGACCGGGACTAGCGTCGAACACCGGGGAGCTGTTTTTT. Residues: CASSLGPGLASNTGELFF.

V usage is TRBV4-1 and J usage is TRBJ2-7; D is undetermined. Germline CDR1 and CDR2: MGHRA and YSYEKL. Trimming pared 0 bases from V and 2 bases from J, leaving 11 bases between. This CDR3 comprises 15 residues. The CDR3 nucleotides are TGCGCCAGCAGCCAAGATCTTCCCGGGCCCTACGAGCAGTACTTC. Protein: CASSQDLPGPYEQYF.

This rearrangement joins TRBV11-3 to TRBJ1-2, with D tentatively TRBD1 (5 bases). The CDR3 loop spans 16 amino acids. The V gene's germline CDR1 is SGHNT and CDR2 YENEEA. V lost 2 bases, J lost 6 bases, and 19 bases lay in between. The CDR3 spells CASSLPGTSWFDGYTF. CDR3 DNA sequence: TGTGCCAGCAGCTTACCAGGGACTTCCTGGTTTGATGGCTACACCTTC.

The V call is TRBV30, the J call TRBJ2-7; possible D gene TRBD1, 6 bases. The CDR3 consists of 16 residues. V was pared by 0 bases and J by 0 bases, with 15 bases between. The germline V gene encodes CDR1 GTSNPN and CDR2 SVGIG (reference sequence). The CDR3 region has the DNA TGTGCCTGGAGTGTACTGCAGGACAGAGACTCCTACGAGCAGTACTTC. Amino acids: CAWSVLQDRDSYEQYF.

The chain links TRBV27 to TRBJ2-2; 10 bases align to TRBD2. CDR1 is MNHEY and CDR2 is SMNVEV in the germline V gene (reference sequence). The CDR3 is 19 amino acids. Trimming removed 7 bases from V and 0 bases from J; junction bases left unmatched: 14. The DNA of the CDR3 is TGTGCCAGCACTCTACTAAGCGGGAGGGCCGGGGCGAACACCGGGGAGCTGTTTTTT. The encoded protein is CASTLLSGRAGANTGELFF.

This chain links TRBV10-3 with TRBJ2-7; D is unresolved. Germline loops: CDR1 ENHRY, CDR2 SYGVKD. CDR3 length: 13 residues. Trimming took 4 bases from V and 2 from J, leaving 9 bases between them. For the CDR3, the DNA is TGTGCCATCAGTGGTGTCAACACCTACGAGCAGTACTTC. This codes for CAISGVNTYEQYF.

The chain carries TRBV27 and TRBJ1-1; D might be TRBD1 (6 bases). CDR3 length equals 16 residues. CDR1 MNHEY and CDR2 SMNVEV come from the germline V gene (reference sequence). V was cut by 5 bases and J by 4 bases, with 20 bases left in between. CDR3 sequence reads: CASSHPNQQGGTEAFF. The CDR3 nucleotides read TGTGCCAGCAGTCATCCTAATCAACAGGGCGGCACTGAAGCTTTCTTT.

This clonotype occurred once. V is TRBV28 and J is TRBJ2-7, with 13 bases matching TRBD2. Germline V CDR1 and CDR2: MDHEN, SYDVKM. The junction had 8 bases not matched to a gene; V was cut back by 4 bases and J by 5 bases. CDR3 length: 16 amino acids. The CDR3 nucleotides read TGTGCCAGCAGTTCACTGGGACTAGCGGGACATAACGAGCAGTACTTC. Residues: CASSSLGLAGHNEQYF.

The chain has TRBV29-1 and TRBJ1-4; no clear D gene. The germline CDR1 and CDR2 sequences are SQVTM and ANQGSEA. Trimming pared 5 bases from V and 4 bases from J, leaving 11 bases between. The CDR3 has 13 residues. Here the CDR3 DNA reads TGCAGCGTTACCACCGGAGATAATGAAAAACTGTTTTTT. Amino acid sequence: CSVTTGDNEKLFF.

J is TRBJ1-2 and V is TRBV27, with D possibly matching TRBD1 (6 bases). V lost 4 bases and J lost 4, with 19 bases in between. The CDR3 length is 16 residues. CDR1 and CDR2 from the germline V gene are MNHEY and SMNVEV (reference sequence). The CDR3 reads CASSSQGVFPPYGYTF. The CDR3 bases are TGTGCCAGCAGTTCACAGGGTGTTTTCCCACCCTATGGCTACACCTTC.

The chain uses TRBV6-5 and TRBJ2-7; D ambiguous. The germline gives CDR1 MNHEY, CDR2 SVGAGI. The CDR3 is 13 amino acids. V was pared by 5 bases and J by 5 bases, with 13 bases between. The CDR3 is CASSGDNSHEQYF. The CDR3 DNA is TGTGCCAGCAGTGGAGATAACAGCCACGAGCAGTACTTC.

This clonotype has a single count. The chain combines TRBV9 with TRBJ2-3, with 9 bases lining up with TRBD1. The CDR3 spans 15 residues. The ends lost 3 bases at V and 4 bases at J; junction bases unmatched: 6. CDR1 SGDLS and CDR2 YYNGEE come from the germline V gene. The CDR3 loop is CASSAPGQGSDTQYF. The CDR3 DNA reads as TGTGCCAGCAGCGCCCCGGGACAGGGTTCAGATACGCAGTATTTT.

CDR3 bases: TGTGCCAGCAGTTTATGGACTAGCGGGGGCGGAACGTTATACAATGAGCAGTTCTTC. This sequence encodes CASSLWTSGGGTLYNEQFF. This sequence joins TRBV27 and TRBJ2-1; the match to TRBD2 covers 13 bases. The CDR3 has 19 residues. V gave up 1 base and J gave up 4 bases; unmatched junction bases: 10. Looked up from germline, CDR1 is MNHEY and CDR2 is SMNVEV (reference sequence).

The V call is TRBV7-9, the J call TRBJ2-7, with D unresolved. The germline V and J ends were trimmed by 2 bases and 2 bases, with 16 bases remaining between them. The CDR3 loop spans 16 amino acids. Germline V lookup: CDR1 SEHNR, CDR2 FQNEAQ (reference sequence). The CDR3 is CASSLHLGNSPYEQYF. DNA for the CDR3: TGTGCCAGCAGCTTACACTTGGGGAACAGCCCCTACGAGCAGTACTTC.

DNA of the CDR3: TGCGCCAGCAGCTTGGAGCCGAAGGACAGGGGCGCCTACGAGCAGTACTTC. The encoded protein is CASSLEPKDRGAYEQYF. The genes are TRBV5-1 and TRBJ2-7; 9 nucleotides match TRBD1. There are 17 residues in the CDR3. The J segment lost 2 bases and the V segment lost 0 bases, leaving 9 bases of the junction unmatched. CDR1 and CDR2 from the germline V gene are SGHRS and YFSETQ. The full variable domain, with the rest looked up from reference TRBV5-1 and TRBJ2-7, is KAGVTQTPRYLIKTRGQQVTLSCSPISGHRSVSWYQQTPGQGLQFLFEYFSETQRNKGNFPGRFSGRQFSNSRSEMNVSTLELGDSALYLCASSLEPKDRGAYEQYFGPGTRLTVT.

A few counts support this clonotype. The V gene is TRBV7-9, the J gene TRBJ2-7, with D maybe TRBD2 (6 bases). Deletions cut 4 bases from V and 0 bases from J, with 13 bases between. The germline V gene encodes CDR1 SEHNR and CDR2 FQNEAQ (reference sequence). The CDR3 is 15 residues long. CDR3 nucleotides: TGTGCCAGCAGCTGGGGACTTTCAGACTCCTACGAGCAGTACTTC. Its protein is CASSWGLSDSYEQYF.

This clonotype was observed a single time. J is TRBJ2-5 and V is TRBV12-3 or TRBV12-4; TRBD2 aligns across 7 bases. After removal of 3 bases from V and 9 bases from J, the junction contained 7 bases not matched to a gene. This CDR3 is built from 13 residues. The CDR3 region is CASSFWGGEAQYF. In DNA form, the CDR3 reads TGTGCCAGCAGTTTTTGGGGAGGGGAAGCCCAGTACTTC.

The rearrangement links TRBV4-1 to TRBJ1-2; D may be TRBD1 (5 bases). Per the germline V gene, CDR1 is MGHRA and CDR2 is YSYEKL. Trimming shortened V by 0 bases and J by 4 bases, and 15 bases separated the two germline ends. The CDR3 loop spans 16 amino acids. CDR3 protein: CASSQEWGGFIYGYTF. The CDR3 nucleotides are TGCGCCAGCAGCCAAGAGTGGGGCGGGTTCATCTATGGCTACACCTTC.

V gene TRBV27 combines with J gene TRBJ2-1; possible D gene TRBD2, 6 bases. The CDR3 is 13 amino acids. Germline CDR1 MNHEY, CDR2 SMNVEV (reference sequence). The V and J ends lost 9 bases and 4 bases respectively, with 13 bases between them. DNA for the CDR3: TGTGCCAGTGCCGGGGGATGGTACAATGAGCAGTTCTTC. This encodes CASAGGWYNEQFF.

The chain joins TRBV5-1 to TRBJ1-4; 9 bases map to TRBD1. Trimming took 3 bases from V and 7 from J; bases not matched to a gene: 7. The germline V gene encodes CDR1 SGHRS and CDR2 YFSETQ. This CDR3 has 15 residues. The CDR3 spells CASSSGDRVGEKLFF. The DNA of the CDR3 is TGCGCCAGCAGCTCAGGGGACAGGGTCGGTGAAAAACTGTTTTTT.

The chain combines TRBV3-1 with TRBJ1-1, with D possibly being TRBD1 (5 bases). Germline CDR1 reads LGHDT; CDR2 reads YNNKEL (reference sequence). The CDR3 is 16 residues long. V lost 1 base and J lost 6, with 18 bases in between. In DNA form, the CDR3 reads TGTGCCAGCAGCCAAGGAGTTTGGTTGGGGGTTCCTGAAGCTTTCTTT. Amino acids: CASSQGVWLGVPEAFF.

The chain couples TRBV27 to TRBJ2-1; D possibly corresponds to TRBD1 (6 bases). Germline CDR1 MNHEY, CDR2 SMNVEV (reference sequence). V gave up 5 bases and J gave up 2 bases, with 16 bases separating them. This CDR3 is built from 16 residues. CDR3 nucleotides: TGTGCCAGCAGTCACCCCCCACAGGGAGCCTACAATGAGCAGTTCTTC. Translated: CASSHPPQGAYNEQFF.

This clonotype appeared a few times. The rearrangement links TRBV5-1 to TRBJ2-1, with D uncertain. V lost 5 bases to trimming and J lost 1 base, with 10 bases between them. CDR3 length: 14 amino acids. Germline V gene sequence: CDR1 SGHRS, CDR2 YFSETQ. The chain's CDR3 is CASSDPNSYNEQFF. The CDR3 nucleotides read TGCGCCAGCAGTGACCCCAATTCCTACAATGAGCAGTTCTTC.

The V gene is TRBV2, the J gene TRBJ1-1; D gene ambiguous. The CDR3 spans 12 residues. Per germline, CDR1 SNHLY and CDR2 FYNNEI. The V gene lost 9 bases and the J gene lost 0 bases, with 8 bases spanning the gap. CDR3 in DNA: TGTGCCAGACTAGAGATGAACACTGAAGCTTTCTTT. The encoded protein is CARLEMNTEAFF. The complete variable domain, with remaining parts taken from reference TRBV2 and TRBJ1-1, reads EPEVTQTPSHQVTQMGQEVILRCVPISNHLYFYWYRQILGQKVEFLVSFYNNEISEKSEIFDDQFSVERPDGSNFTLKIRSTKLEDSAMYFCARLEMNTEAFFGQGTRLTVV.